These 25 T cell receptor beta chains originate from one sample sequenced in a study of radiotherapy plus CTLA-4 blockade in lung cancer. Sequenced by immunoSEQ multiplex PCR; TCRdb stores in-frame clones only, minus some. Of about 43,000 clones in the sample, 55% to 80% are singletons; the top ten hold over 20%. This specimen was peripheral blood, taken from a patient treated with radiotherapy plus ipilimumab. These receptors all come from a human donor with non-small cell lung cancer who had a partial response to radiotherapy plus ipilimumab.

The CDR3 region is CASSPPGFNSPLHF. The CDR3, as DNA: TGTGCCAGCAGCCCCCCGGGTTTCAATTCACCCCTCCACTTT. The chain employs TRBV7-9 and TRBJ1-6; no clear D gene. The CDR3 loop spans 14 amino acids. Trimming shortened V by 5 bases and J by 7 bases, and 12 bases separated the two germline ends. CDR1 is SEHNR, CDR2 FQNEAQ, per germline (reference sequence).

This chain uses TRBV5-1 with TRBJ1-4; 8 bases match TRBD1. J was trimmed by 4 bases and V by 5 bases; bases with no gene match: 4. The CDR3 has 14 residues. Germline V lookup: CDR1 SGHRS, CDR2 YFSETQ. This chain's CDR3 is CASRETGGNEKLFF. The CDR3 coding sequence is TGCGCCAGCAGAGAAACAGGGGGTAATGAAAAACTGTTTTTT.

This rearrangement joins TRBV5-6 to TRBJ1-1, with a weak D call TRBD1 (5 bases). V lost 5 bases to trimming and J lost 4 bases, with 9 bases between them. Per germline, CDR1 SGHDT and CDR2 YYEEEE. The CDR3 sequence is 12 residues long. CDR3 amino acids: CASSSGGTEAFF. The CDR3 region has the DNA TGTGCCAGCAGTTCGGGGGGCACTGAAGCTTTCTTT.

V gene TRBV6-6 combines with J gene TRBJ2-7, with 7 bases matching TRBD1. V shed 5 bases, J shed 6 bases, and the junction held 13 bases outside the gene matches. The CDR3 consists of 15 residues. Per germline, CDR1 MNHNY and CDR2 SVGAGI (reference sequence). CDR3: CASSPPSTGLGEQYF. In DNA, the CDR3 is TGTGCCAGCAGTCCCCCATCGACAGGGCTTGGCGAGCAGTACTTC.

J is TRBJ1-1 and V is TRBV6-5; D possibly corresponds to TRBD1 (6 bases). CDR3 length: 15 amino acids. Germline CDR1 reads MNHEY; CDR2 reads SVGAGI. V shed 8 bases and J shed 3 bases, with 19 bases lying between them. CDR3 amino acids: CASYPDRSGYTEAFF. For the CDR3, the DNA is TGTGCCAGCTATCCCGACAGGTCGGGATACACTGAAGCTTTCTTT.

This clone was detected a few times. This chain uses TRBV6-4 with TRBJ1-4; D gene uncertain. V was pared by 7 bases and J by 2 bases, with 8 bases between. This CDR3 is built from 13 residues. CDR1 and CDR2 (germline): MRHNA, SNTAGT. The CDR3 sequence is CASIRYTNEKLFF. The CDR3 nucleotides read TGTGCCAGCATCCGGTACACTAATGAAAAACTGTTTTTT.

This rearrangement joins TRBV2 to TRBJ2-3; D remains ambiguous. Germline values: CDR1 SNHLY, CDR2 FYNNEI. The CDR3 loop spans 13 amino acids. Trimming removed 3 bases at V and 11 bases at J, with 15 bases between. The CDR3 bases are TGTGCCAGCAGTGATGCTACCCCCGCCGGGCAGTATTTT. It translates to CASSDATPAGQYF.

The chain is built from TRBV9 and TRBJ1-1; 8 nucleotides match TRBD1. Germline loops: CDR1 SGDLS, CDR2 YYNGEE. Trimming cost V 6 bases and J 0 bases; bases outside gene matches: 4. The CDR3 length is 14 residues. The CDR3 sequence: CASNRQGMNTEAFF. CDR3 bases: TGTGCCAGCAACCGACAGGGGATGAACACTGAAGCTTTCTTT. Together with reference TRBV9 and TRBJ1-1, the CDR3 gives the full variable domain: DSGVTQTPKHLITATGQRVTLRCSPRSGDLSVYWYQQSLDQGLQFLIQYYNGEERAKGNILERFSAQQFPDLHSELNLSSLELGDSALYFCASNRQGMNTEAFFGQGTRLTVV.

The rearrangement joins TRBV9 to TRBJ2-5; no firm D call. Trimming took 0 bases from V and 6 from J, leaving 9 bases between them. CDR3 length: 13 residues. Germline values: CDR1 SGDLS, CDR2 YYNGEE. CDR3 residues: CASSVGAEQTQYF. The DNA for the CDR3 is TGTGCCAGCAGCGTAGGGGCAGAGCAGACCCAGTACTTC.

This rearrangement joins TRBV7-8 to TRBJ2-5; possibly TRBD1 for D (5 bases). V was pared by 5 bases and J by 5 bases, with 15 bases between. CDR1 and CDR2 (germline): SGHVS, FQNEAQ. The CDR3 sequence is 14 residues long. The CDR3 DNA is TGTGCCAGCAGCCAAGCGAAGGGGAAGGAGACCCAGTACTTC. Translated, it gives CASSQAKGKETQYF.

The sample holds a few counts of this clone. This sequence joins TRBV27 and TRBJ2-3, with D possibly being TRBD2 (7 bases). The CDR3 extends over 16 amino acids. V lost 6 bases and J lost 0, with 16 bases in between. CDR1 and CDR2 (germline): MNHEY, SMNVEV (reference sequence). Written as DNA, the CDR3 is TGTGCCAGCAGCCCGGGGGGCGGACCTAGCACAGATACGCAGTATTTT. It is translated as CASSPGGGPSTDTQYF.

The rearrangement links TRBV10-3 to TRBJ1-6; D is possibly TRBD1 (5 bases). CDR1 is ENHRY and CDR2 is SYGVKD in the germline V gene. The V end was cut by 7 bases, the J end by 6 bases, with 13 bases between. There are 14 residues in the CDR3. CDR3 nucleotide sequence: TGTGCCATCAAAGACGACAGCGTTAATTCACCCCTCCACTTT. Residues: CAIKDDSVNSPLHF.

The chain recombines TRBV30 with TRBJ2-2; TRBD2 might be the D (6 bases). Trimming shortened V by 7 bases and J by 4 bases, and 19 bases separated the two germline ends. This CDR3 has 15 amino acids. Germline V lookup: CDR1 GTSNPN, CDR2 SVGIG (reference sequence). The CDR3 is CAYPPGGVSTGELFF. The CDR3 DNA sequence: TGTGCCTACCCCCCAGGAGGGGTTAGCACCGGGGAGCTGTTTTTT. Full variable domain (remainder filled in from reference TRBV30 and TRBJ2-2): SQTIHQWPATLVQPVGSPLSLECTVEGTSNPNLYWYRQAAGRGLQLLFYSVGIGQISSEVPQNLSASRPQDRQFILSSKKLLLSDSGFYLCAYPPGGVSTGELFFGEGSRLTVL.

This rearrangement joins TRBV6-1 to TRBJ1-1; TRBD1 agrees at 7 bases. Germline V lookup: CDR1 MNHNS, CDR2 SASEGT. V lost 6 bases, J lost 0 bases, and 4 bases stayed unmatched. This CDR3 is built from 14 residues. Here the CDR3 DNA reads TGTGCCAGCAGGGCGGGACAGTTGAACACTGAAGCTTTCTTT. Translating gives CASRAGQLNTEAFF.

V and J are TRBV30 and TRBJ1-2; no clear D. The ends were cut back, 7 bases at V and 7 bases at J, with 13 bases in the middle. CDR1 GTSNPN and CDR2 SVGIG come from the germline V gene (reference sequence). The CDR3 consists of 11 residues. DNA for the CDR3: TGTGCCTTAAGCTTAGATGCTGGCTACACCTTC. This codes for CALSLDAGYTF.

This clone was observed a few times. CDR3 coding DNA: TGTGCCAGCAGCGCCGGGGAGCAGTACTTC. Its protein is CASSAGEQYF. The V and J genes are TRBV6-1 and TRBJ2-7; no clear D gene. The CDR3 has 10 residues. The V gene's germline CDR1 is MNHNS and CDR2 SASEGT. The germline V and J ends were trimmed by 6 bases and 7 bases, with 7 bases remaining between them.

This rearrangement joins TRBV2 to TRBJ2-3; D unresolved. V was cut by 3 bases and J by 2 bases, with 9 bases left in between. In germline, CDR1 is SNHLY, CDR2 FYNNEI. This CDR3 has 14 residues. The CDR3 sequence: CASSDHYLTDTQYF. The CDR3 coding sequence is TGTGCCAGCAGTGACCACTACCTCACAGATACGCAGTATTTT.

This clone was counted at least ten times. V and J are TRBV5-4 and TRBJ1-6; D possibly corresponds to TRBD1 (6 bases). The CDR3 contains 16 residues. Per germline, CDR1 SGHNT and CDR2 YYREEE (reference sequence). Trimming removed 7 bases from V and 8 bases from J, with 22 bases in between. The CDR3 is CASSLGGRGVHSPLHF. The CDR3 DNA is TGTGCCAGCTCCCTCGGGGGCCGGGGGGTTCATTCACCCCTCCACTTT.

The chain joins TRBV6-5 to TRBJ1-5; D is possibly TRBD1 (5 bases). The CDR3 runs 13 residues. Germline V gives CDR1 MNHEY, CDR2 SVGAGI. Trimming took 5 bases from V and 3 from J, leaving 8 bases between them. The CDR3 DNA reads TGTGCCAGCAGTGACAGTCACAATCAGCCCCAGCATTTT. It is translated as CASSDSHNQPQHF.

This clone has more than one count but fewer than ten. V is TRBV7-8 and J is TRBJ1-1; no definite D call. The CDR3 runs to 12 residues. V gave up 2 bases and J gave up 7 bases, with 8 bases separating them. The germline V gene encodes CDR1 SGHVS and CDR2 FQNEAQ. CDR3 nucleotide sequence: TGTGCCAGCAGCTTAAATGTCGGTGAAGCTTTCTTT. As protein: CASSLNVGEAFF.

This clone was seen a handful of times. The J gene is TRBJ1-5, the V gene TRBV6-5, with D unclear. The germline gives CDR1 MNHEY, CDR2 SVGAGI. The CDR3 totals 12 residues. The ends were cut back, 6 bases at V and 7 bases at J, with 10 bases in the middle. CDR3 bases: TGTGCCAGCAGGGAGGCCTCACAGCCCCAGCATTTT. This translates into CASREASQPQHF.

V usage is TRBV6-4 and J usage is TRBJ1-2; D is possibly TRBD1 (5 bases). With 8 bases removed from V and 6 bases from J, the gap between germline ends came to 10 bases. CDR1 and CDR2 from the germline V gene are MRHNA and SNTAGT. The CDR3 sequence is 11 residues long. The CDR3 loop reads CASRGAHGYTF. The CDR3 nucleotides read TGTGCCAGCCGTGGGGCGCATGGCTACACCTTC.

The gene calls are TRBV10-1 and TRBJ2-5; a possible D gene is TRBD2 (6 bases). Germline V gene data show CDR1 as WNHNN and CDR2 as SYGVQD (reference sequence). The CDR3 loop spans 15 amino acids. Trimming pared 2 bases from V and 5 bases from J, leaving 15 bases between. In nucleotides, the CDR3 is TGCGCCAGCAGTGAGCGAGTCGGGAGCAGGGAGACCCAGTACTTC. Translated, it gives CASSERVGSRETQYF.

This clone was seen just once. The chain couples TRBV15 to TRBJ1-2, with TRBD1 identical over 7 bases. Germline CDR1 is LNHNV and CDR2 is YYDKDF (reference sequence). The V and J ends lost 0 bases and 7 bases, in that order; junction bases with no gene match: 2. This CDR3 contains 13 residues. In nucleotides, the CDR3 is TGTGCCACCAGCAGAGACACAGGGGCTGGCTACACCTTC. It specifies CATSRDTGAGYTF. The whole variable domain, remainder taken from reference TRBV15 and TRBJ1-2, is DAMVIQNPRYQVTQFGKPVTLSCSQTLNHNVMYWYQQKSSQAPKLLFHYYDKDFNNEADTPDNFQSRRPNTSFCFLDIRSPGLGDTAMYLCATSRDTGAGYTFGSGTRLTVV.

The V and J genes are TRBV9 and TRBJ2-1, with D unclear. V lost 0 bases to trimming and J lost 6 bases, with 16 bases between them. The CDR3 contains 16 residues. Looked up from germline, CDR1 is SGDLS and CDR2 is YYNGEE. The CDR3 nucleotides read TGTGCCAGCAGCGTAGGTGAGTTCCCTATCCGCAATGAGCAGTTCTTC. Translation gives CASSVGEFPIRNEQFF.